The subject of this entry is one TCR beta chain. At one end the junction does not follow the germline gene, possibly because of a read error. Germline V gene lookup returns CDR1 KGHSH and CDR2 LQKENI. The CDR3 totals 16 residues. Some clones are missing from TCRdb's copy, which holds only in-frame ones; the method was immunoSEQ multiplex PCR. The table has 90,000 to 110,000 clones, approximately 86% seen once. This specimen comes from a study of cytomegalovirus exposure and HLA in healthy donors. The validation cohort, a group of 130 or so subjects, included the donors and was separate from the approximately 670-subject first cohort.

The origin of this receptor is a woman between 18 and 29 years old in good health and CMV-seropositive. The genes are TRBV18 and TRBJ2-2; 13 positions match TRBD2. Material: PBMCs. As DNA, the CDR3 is TGTGCCAGCTCACCACCGGGACTAGCGGGAACCGGGGGGCTGTTTTTT. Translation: CASSPPGLAGTGGLFF.